The 19 T cell receptor beta chains in this list originate from one sample, sequenced in a study of blood T cell repertoires in COVID-19 (dated by TCRdb to the early 2020s). The library was made by the immunoSEQ multiplex PCR assay. Entries here come from immuneACCESS through TCRdb and include only in-frame sequences with V and J called. Some clones fail to appear in such tables; in the studies checked, an unresolved V gene covers under half of the shortfall, and the cause of the remainder is unknown. Across this sample there are about 300,000 clones, with 85% seen only once. The ten top clones hold 2.5% to 3% of the sample. The sequenced material came from PBMCs or T cells enriched from blood (not recorded which). The receptors originated from a woman in her forties or fifties who had recovered from COVID-19.

The V gene is TRBV7-9, the J gene TRBJ1-1; D not resolved. CDR1 and CDR2 (germline): SEHNR, FQNEAQ (reference sequence). Trimming removed 2 bases from V and 5 bases from J, with 12 bases in between. The CDR3 is made up of 14 amino acids. CDR3 nucleotides: TGTGCCAGCAGCTTACAAGGCGGGAAAACTGAAGCTTTCTTT. Translation: CASSLQGGKTEAFF. Together with reference TRBV7-9 and TRBJ1-1, the CDR3 gives the full variable domain: DTGVSQNPRHKITKRGQNVTFRCDPISEHNRLYWYRQTLGQGPEFLTYFQNEAQLEKSRLLSDRFSAERPKGSFSTLEIQRTEQGDSAMYLCASSLQGGKTEAFFGQGTRLTVV.

As concerns this clone: Other DNA sequences of this sample code for an identical CDR3. V and J are TRBV6-5 and TRBJ2-5, with TRBD1 identical over 7 bases. Germline trimming cut 0 bases from V and 2 bases from J; bases unmatched to any gene: 3. The germline gives CDR1 MNHEY, CDR2 SVGAGI. This CDR3 region has 15 residues. CDR3 amino acids: CASSYSRQGQETQYF. CDR3 coding DNA: TGTGCCAGCAGTTACTCGAGACAGGGACAAGAGACCCAGTACTTC.

Turning to this clone: This same CDR3 is encoded by further DNA sequences in the sample. The V and J genes are TRBV24-1 and TRBJ1-5; no definite D call. The CDR3 totals 13 residues. V lost 5 bases and J 2 bases, leaving 6 bases between the germline ends. Germline CDR1 is KGHDR and CDR2 is SFDVKD. DNA for the CDR3: TGTGCCACCAGTGGCCAGGGCAATCAGCCCCAGCATTTT. This sequence encodes CATSGQGNQPQHF.

The V gene is TRBV29-1, the J gene TRBJ1-5, with D tentatively TRBD1 (5 bases). From germline, CDR1 is SQVTM and CDR2 ANQGSEA. V was cut by 2 bases and J by 0 bases, with 17 bases left in between. This CDR3 comprises 17 residues. The CDR3 bases are TGCAGCGTTGAAAAACAGGTCCAATATTATAGCAATCAGCCCCAGCATTTT. It specifies CSVEKQVQYYSNQPQHF.

This clone was counted many times. This chain joins TRBV13 and TRBJ1-1, with 7 bases lining up with TRBD1. The germline V gene has CDR1 PRHDT and CDR2 FYEKMQ (reference sequence). The CDR3 has 15 amino acids. J lost 3 bases, V lost 5 bases, and 9 bases had no gene match. CDR3 nucleotides: TGTGCCAGCAGCCCGACAGGGTTGGGGGACACTGAAGCTTTCTTT. It specifies CASSPTGLGDTEAFF. Using reference TRBV13 and TRBJ1-1 for the parts outside the CDR3, the full variable domain is AAGVIQSPRHLIKEKRETATLKCYPIPRHDTVYWYQQGPGQDPQFLISFYEKMQSDKGSIPDRFSAQQFSDYHSELNMSSLELGDSALYFCASSPTGLGDTEAFFGQGTRLTVV.

J is TRBJ1-2 and V is TRBV28; TRBD1 aligns across 9 bases. The CDR3 runs to 14 residues. Looked up from germline, CDR1 is MDHEN and CDR2 is SYDVKM. V lost 3 bases to trimming and J lost 4 bases; unmatched junction nucleotides: 3. The CDR3 DNA reads as TGTGCCAGCAGTTTTCAGGACAGGGGCTATGGCTACACCTTC. It encodes CASSFQDRGYGYTF.

The chain recombines TRBV11-2 with TRBJ2-3; 10 bases align to TRBD1. This CDR3 is 15 amino acids long. V was pared by 5 bases and J by 4 bases, with 6 bases of the junction left unmatched. CDR1 is SGHAT and CDR2 is FQNNGV in the germline V gene. CDR3 residues: CASSRTGGVADTQYF. CDR3 in DNA: TGTGCCAGCAGCAGGACAGGGGGTGTAGCAGATACGCAGTATTTT.

The CDR3 DNA reads TGTGCCAGCAGTGAGGACAGGGTAAATGAAAAACTGTTTTTT. This gives the protein CASSEDRVNEKLFF. V usage is TRBV2 and J usage is TRBJ1-4; 8 bases agree with TRBD1. J was trimmed by 5 bases and V by 3 bases; bases with no gene match: 2. The CDR3 sequence is 14 residues long. Germline CDR1 SNHLY, CDR2 FYNNEI.

This chain links TRBV7-2 with TRBJ1-4; D is possibly TRBD1 (5 bases). Trimming took 1 base from V and 8 from J, leaving 14 bases between them. The CDR3 runs 15 residues. Germline CDR1 SGHTA, CDR2 FQGNSA. CDR3 sequence (DNA): TGTGCCAGCAGCTTAGAGGTGGCAGGGCGGGAAAAACTGTTTTTT. Translation: CASSLEVAGREKLFF.

The chain has TRBV2 and TRBJ1-4; TRBD1 is a possible D gene (6 bases). This CDR3 region has 14 residues. With 8 bases removed from V and 1 base from J, the gap between germline ends came to 11 bases. Germline V CDR1 and CDR2: SNHLY, FYNNEI. CDR3 bases: TGTGCCAGCGCTCCGGGACAAACTAATGAAAAACTGTTTTTT. It specifies CASAPGQTNEKLFF.

The chain uses TRBV7-3 and TRBJ2-7, with 7 nucleotides matching TRBD2. V was clipped by 5 bases and J by 1 base; unmatched bases: 8. Germline-derived CDR1 and CDR2 are SGHTA and FQGTGA. The CDR3 length is 15 residues. The CDR3 protein is CASSPNGGGSYEQYF. The CDR3 DNA follows: TGTGCCAGCAGCCCGAATGGGGGAGGGTCCTACGAGCAGTACTTC. The whole variable domain, remainder taken from reference TRBV7-3 and TRBJ2-7, is GAGVSQTPSNKVTEKGKYVELRCDPISGHTALYWYRQSLGQGPEFLIYFQGTGAADDSGLPNDRFFAVRPEGSVSTLKIQRTERGDSAVYLCASSPNGGGSYEQYFGPGTRLTVT.

The CDR3 nucleotides read TGTGCCACCAGTGACGTCAGACACTCTGGAAACACCATATATTTT. This encodes CATSDVRHSGNTIYF. This chain links TRBV24-1 with TRBJ1-3; D unresolved. The ends were cut back, 4 bases at V and 0 bases at J, with 9 bases in the middle. The CDR3 loop spans 15 amino acids. Germline V gene sequence: CDR1 KGHDR, CDR2 SFDVKD.

This clone showed up just a few times. CDR3 coding DNA: TGTGCCAGTAAAGAGACAGGGGGAAAGAATCAGCATTTT. This translates into CASKETGGKNQHF. The rearrangement uses TRBV19 and TRBJ1-5, with 9 bases fitting TRBD1. V trimming: 7 bases; J trimming: 13 bases; junction bases outside the gene matches: 11. CDR3 length: 13 residues. Per germline, CDR1 LNHDA and CDR2 SQIVND (reference sequence).

The CDR3 sequence: CASSFGDRGASRHEAFF. In DNA, the CDR3 is TGTGCCAGCAGCTTTGGGGACAGGGGGGCCAGCCGACATGAAGCTTTCTTT. The chain employs TRBV7-9 and TRBJ1-1; 11 bases fit TRBD1. With V trimmed by 3 bases and J by 7 bases, 13 bases remained unmatched. Germline V gives CDR1 SEHNR, CDR2 FQNEAQ (reference sequence). CDR3 length equals 17 residues.

J is TRBJ1-3 and V is TRBV7-7; 11 nucleotides align to TRBD1. The CDR3 has 15 residues. The junction had 7 bases not matched to a gene; V was cut back by 5 bases and J by 7 bases. In germline, CDR1 is SSHAT, CDR2 FNYEAQ (reference sequence). The CDR3 coding sequence is TGTGCCAGCAGCCTGGGGACAGGGGGAACGAACACCATATATTTT. Residues: CASSLGTGGTNTIYF.

This chain connects TRBV5-4 to TRBJ2-4; TRBD2 might be the D (6 bases). The CDR3 is made up of 16 amino acids. Germline CDR1 reads SGHNT; CDR2 reads YYREEE (reference sequence). With 1 base removed from V and 4 bases from J, the gap between germline ends came to 15 bases. Here the CDR3 DNA reads TGTGCCAGCAGCTTGACCGTCGGAGGGGTTAAAAACATTCAGTACTTC. Its translation: CASSLTVGGVKNIQYF.

V gene TRBV4-1 combines with J gene TRBJ1-3; no firm D call. The CDR3 has 17 amino acids. The V gene's germline CDR1 is MGHRA and CDR2 YSYEKL. Trimming took 0 bases from V and 0 from J, leaving 12 bases between them. The CDR3 here is CASSQDWQSFSGNTIYF. Here the CDR3 DNA reads TGCGCCAGCAGCCAAGACTGGCAGTCCTTCTCTGGAAACACCATATATTTT.

The chain combines TRBV7-9 with TRBJ1-6; no firm D call. V dropped 2 bases and J dropped 7 bases, with 12 bases sitting between them. The CDR3 extends over 15 amino acids. Per germline, CDR1 SEHNR and CDR2 FQNEAQ (reference sequence). CDR3 sequence reads: CASSLSGRVNSPLHF. CDR3 DNA: TGTGCCAGCAGCTTATCGGGAAGGGTCAATTCACCCCTCCACTTT.

This rearrangement joins TRBV30 to TRBJ2-1; D not resolved. Trimming left V 0 bases short and J 6 bases short, with 3 bases between. Per the germline V gene, CDR1 is GTSNPN and CDR2 is SVGIG (reference sequence). This CDR3 has 11 amino acids. The CDR3 coding sequence is TGTGCCTGGAGTGTAGCCAATGAGCAGTTCTTC. It specifies CAWSVANEQFF.